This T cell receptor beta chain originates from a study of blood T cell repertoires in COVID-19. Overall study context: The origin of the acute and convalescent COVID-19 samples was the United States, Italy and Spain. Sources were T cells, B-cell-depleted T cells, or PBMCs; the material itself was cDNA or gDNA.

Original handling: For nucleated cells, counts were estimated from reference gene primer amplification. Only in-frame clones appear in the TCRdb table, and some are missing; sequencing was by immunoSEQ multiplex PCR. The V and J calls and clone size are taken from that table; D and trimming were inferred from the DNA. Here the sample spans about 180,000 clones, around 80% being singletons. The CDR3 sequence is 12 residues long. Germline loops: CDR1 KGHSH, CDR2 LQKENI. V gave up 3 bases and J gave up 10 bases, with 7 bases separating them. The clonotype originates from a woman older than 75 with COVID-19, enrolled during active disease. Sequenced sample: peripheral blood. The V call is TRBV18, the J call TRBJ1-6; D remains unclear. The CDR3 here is CASSPEQSPLHF. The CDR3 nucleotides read TGTGCCAGCTCACCCGAACAGTCACCCCTCCACTTT.